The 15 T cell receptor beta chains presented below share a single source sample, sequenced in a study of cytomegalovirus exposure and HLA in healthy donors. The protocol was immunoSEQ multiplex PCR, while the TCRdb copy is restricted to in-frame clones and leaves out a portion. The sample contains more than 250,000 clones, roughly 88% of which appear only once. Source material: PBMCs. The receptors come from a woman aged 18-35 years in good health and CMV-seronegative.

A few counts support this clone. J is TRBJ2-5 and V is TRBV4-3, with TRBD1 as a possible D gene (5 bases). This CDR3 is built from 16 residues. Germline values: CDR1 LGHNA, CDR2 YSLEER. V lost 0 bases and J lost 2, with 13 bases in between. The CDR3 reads CASSQERAQGQETQYF. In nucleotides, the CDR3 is TGCGCCAGCAGCCAAGAAAGGGCCCAGGGACAAGAGACCCAGTACTTC.

CDR3 sequence: CASSEGQGNQPQHF. The CDR3 coding sequence is TGTGCCAGCAGTGAGGGACAGGGGAACCAGCCCCAGCATTTT. The rearrangement links TRBV25-1 to TRBJ1-5, with 10 nucleotides matching TRBD1. CDR3 length: 14 residues. CDR1 is MGHDK, CDR2 SYGVNS, per germline. J gave up 7 bases and V 3 bases, and 3 bases lay outside the gene matches.

The CDR3 here is CASSLTQGGTGELFF. The CDR3 DNA sequence: TGTGCCAGCAGCTTGACTCAGGGCGGCACCGGGGAGCTGTTTTTT. This sequence joins TRBV5-4 and TRBJ2-2; D may be TRBD1 (5 bases). The V end lost 1 base, the J end lost 4 bases, and 11 bases lay between the germline ends. The CDR3 length is 15 residues. CDR1 is SGHNT and CDR2 is YYREEE in the germline V gene (reference sequence).

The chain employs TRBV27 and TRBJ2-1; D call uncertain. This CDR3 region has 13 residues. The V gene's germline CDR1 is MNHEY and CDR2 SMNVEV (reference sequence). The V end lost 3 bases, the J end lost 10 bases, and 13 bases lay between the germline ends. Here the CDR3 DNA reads TGTGCCAGCAGTTTGGGCTATGACATGGAGCAGTTCTTC. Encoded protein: CASSLGYDMEQFF.

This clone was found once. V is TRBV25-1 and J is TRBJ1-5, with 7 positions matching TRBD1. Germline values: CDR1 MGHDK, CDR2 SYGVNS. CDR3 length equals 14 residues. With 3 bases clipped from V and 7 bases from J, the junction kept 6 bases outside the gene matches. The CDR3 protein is CASSETGLNQPQHF. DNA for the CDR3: TGTGCCAGCAGTGAGACAGGGCTAAACCAGCCCCAGCATTTT.

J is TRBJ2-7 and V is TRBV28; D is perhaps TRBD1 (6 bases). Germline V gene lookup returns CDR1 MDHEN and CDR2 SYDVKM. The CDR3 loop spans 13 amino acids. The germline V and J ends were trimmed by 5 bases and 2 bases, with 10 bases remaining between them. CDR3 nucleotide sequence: TGTGCCAGCAGTCCGGGACAAACCTACGAGCAGTACTTC. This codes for CASSPGQTYEQYF.

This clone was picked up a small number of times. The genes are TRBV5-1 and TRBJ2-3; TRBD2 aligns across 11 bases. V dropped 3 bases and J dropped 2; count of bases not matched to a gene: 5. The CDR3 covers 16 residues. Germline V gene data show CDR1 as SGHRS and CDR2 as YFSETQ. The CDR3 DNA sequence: TGCGCCAGCAGCTGGGGGACTAGCGGAGTCACAGATACGCAGTATTTT. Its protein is CASSWGTSGVTDTQYF.

CDR3 protein: CASSSINRDKLGEQYF. The CDR3 nucleotides read TGTGCCAGCAGCTCAATAAACCGGGATAAACTGGGCGAGCAGTACTTC. V and J are TRBV5-6 and TRBJ2-7, with a tentative D call TRBD2 (5 bases). Deletions cut 3 bases from V and 6 bases from J, with 22 bases between. The germline gives CDR1 SGHDT, CDR2 YYEEEE. The CDR3 covers 16 residues.

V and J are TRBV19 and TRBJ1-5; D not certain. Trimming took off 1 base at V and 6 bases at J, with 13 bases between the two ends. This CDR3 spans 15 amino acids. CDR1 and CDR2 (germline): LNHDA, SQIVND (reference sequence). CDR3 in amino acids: CASSIAGLLSQPQHF. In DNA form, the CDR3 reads TGTGCCAGTAGTATAGCAGGACTTTTGAGTCAGCCCCAGCATTTT. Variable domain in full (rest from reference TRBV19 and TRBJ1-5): DGGITQSPKYLFRKEGQNVTLSCEQNLNHDAMYWYRQDPGQGLRLIYYSQIVNDFQKGDIAEGYSVSREKKESFPLTVTSAQKNPTAFYLCASSIAGLLSQPQHFGDGTRLSIL.

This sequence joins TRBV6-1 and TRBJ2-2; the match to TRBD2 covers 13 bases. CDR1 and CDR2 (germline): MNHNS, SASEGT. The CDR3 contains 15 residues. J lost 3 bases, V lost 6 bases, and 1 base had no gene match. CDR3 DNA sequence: TGTGCCAGCAGAGGGACTAGCGGGGACACCGGGGAGCTGTTTTTT. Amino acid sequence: CASRGTSGDTGELFF.

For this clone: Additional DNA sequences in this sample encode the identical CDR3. The CDR3 DNA reads TGCGCCAGCAGCTTGGGACTAGCGGGTACCTACGAGCAGTACTTC. The encoded protein is CASSLGLAGTYEQYF. The V and J genes are TRBV5-1 and TRBJ2-7; 10 nucleotides line up with TRBD2. Looked up from germline, CDR1 is SGHRS and CDR2 is YFSETQ. CDR3 length equals 15 residues. V lost 0 bases, J lost 2 bases, and 2 bases stayed unmatched.

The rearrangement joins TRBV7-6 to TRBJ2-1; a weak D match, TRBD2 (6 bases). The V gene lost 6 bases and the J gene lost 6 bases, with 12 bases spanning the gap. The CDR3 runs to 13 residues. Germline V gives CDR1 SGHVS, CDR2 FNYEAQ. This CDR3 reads CASRKEEGNEQFF. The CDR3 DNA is TGTGCCAGCAGAAAAGAGGAGGGCAATGAGCAGTTCTTC.

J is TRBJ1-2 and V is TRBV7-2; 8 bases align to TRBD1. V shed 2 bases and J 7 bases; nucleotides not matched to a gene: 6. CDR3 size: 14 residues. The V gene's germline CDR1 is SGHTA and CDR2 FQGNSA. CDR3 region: CASSLSGQGRGYTF. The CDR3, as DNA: TGTGCCAGCAGCTTAAGTGGACAGGGACGTGGCTACACCTTC. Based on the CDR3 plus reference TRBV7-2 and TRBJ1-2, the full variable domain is GAGVSQSPSNKVTEKGKDVELRCDPISGHTALYWYRQSLGQGLEFLIYFQGNSAPDKSGLPSDRFSAERTGGSVSTLTIQRTQQEDSAVYLCASSLSGQGRGYTFGSGTRLTVV.

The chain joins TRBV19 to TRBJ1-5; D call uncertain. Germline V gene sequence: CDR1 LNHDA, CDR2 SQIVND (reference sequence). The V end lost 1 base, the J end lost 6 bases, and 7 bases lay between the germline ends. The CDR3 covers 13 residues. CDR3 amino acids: CASSIVHGQPQHF. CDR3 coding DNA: TGTGCCAGTAGTATAGTCCACGGTCAGCCCCAGCATTTT.

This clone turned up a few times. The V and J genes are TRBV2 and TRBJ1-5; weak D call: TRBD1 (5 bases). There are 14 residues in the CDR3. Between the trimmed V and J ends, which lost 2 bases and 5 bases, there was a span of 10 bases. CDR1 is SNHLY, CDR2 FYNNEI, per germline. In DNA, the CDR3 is TGTGCCAGCAGTGAACACAGGCCCGATCAGCCCCAGCATTTT. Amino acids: CASSEHRPDQPQHF.